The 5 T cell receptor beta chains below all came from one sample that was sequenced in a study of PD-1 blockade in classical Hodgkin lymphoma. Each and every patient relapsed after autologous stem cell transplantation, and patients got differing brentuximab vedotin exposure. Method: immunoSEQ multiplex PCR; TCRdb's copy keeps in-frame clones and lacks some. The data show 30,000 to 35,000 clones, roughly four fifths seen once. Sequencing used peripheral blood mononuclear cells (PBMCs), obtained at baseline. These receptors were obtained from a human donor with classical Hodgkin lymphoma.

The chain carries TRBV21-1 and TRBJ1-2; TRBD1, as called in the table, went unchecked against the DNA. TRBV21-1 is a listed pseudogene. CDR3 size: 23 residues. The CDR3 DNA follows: TGTGCCAGCAGCAAAGCGCTCAAACCCGAGAACCGGGACAGGGGTTTACGTGACTATGGCTACACCTTC. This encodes CASSKALKPENRDRGLRDYGYTF.

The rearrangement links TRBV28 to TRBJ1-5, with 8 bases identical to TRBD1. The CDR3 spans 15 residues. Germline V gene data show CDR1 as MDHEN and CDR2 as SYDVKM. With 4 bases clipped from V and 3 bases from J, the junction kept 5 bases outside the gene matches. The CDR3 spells CASSSGQDYNQPQHF. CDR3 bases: TGTGCCAGCAGTTCGGGACAGGACTACAATCAGCCCCAGCATTTT.

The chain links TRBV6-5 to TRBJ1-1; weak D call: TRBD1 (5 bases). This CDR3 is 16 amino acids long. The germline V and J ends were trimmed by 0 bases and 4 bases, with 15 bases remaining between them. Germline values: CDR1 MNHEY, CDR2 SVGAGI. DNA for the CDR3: TGTGCCAGCAGTTACTCCGTGGCAGGGAGCTCCACTGAAGCTTTCTTT. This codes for CASSYSVAGSSTEAFF.

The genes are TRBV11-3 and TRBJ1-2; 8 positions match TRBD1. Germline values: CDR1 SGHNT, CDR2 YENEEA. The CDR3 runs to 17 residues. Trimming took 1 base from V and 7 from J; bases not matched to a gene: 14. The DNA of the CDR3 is TGTGCCAGCAGCTTAGCTACCGTAGGGACAGGTTCATCTGGCTACACCTTC. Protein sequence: CASSLATVGTGSSGYTF. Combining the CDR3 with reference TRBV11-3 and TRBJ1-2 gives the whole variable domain EAGVVQSPRYKIIEKKQPVAFWCNPISGHNTLYWYLQNLGQGPELLIRYENEEAVDDSQLPKDRFSAERLKGVDSTLKIQPAELGDSAVYLCASSLATVGTGSSGYTFGSGTRLTVV.

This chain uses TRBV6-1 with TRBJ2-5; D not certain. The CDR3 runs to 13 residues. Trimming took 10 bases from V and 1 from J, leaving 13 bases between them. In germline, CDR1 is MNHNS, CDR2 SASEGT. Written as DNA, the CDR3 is TGTGCCACCGTGGCGAACCTCCAAGAGACCCAGTACTTC. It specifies CATVANLQETQYF.